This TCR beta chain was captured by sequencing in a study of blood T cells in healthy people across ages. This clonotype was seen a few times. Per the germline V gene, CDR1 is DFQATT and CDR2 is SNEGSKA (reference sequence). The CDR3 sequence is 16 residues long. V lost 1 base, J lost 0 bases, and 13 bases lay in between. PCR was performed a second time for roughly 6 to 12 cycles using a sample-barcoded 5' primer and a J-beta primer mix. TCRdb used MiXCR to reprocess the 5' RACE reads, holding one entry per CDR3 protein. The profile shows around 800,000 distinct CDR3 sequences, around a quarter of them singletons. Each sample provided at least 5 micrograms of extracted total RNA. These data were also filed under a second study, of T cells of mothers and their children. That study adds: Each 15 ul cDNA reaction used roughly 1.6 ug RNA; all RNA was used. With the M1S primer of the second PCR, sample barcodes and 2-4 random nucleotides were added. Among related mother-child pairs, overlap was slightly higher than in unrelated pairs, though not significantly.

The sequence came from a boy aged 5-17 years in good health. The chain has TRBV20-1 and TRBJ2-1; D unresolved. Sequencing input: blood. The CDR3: CSARVRPIGSYNEQFF. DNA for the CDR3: TGCAGTGCTAGAGTTCGCCCCATAGGCTCCTACAATGAGCAGTTCTTC.